Presented here are 20 T cell receptor beta chains from one specimen sequenced in a study of cytomegalovirus exposure and HLA in healthy donors. Generated by immunoSEQ multiplex PCR, the TCRdb table keeps only in-frame clones and is missing some. Of some 250,000 clones in the sample, about 90% are singletons; the top ten hold approximately 3.1%. Sample: PBMCs. These receptors all stem from a woman under 40 in good health and CMV-seronegative.

The rearrangement uses TRBV18 and TRBJ1-2; possible D gene TRBD1, 5 bases. The ends were cut back, 3 bases at V and 4 bases at J, with 21 bases in the middle. Germline-derived CDR1 and CDR2 are KGHSH and LQKENI. The length of the CDR3 is 17 residues. CDR3: CASSPSPGAEKFYGYTF. In nucleotides, the CDR3 is TGTGCCAGCTCACCCTCGCCCGGGGCAGAGAAGTTCTATGGCTACACCTTC.

In DNA, the CDR3 is TGTGCCAGCAGTCTGACTAGCGGGAGAGCTGACGAGCAGTACTTC. Translation gives CASSLTSGRADEQYF. The J gene is TRBJ2-7, the V gene TRBV28, with 12 positions matching TRBD2. The CDR3 totals 15 residues. CDR1 is MDHEN, CDR2 SYDVKM, per germline. V lost 5 bases, J lost 5 bases, and 7 bases stayed unmatched. Variable domain in full (rest from reference TRBV28 and TRBJ2-7): DVKVTQSSRYLVKRTGEKVFLECVQDMDHENMFWYRQDPGLGLRLIYFSYDVKMKEKGDIPEGYSVSREKKERFSLILESASTNQTSMYLCASSLTSGRADEQYFGPGTRLTVT.

The chain carries TRBV18 and TRBJ2-7; maybe TRBD1 (5 bases). Germline values: CDR1 KGHSH, CDR2 LQKENI. The CDR3 length is 13 residues. The V end lost 3 bases, the J end lost 2 bases, and 8 bases lay between the germline ends. The DNA of the CDR3 is TGTGCCAGCTCACCCCGGACAACCTACGAGCAGTACTTC. It translates to CASSPRTTYEQYF.

The gene calls are TRBV7-9 and TRBJ1-3, with D unclear. This CDR3 has 16 residues. Germline assignment: CDR1 SEHNR and CDR2 FQNEAQ (reference sequence). Trimming took 0 bases from V and 0 from J, leaving 9 bases between them. The CDR3 here is CASSLAVSLSGNTIYF. In nucleotides, the CDR3 is TGTGCCAGCAGCTTAGCGGTTTCCCTCTCTGGAAACACCATATATTTT. Supplemented by reference TRBV7-9 and TRBJ1-3, the full variable domain reads DTGVSQNPRHKITKRGQNVTFRCDPISEHNRLYWYRQTLGQGPEFLTYFQNEAQLEKSRLLSDRFSAERPKGSFSTLEIQRTEQGDSAMYLCASSLAVSLSGNTIYFGEGSWLTVV.

The gene calls are TRBV6-6 and TRBJ2-1; D may be TRBD1 (6 bases). CDR1 is MNHNY and CDR2 is SVGAGI in the germline V gene (reference sequence). This CDR3 has 14 amino acids. The germline V and J ends were trimmed by 0 bases and 9 bases, with 12 bases remaining between them. CDR3 sequence: CASSYSLGDIEQFF. CDR3 nucleotide sequence: TGTGCCAGCAGTTACTCGTTGGGGGACATTGAGCAGTTCTTC.

The V gene is TRBV18, the J gene TRBJ1-4; weak D call: TRBD1 (6 bases). This CDR3 has 14 amino acids. Trimming removed 8 bases at V and 8 bases at J, with 18 bases between. Germline loops: CDR1 KGHSH, CDR2 LQKENI. CDR3 in DNA: TGTGCCAGCGCTTCCGGGACAAGACCGGAAAAACTGTTTTTT. This translates into CASASGTRPEKLFF.

The chain joins TRBV2 to TRBJ2-3; a possible D gene is TRBD1 (6 bases). V gave up 11 bases and J gave up 0 bases, with 21 bases separating them. The CDR3 runs 16 residues. Germline V gene data show CDR1 as SNHLY and CDR2 as FYNNEI. The CDR3 DNA reads as TGTGCCGAGAGGGGGTTTAGCAGAACTAGCACAGATACGCAGTATTTT. Translating it yields CAERGFSRTSTDTQYF.

This chain joins TRBV4-3 and TRBJ2-1; 7 nucleotides align to TRBD2. From germline, CDR1 is LGHNA and CDR2 YSLEER. The CDR3 runs to 17 residues. V dropped 0 bases and J dropped 5; count of bases not matched to a gene: 10. The CDR3 DNA is TGCGCCAGCAGCCAAGAAAGCTGGGGGGGTTGGAACAATGAGCAGTTCTTC. It translates to CASSQESWGGWNNEQFF.

The chain links TRBV15 to TRBJ2-7; D unresolved. There are 13 residues in the CDR3. Per germline, CDR1 LNHNV and CDR2 YYDKDF (reference sequence). Trimming removed 1 base at V and 5 bases at J, with 9 bases between. The CDR3 coding sequence is TGTGCCACCAGCAGAGGGGGTACCCACGAGCAGTACTTC. It codes for CATSRGGTHEQYF.

The genes are TRBV28 and TRBJ2-7; D is undetermined. CDR3 length: 12 amino acids. Deletions cut 1 base from V and 12 bases from J, with 13 bases between. The germline V gene has CDR1 MDHEN and CDR2 SYDVKM. The DNA for the CDR3 is TGTGCCAGCAGTTTATCCCCGAGCCCATGGTACTTC. It codes for CASSLSPSPWYF.

This clone was recorded once. V and J are TRBV29-1 and TRBJ2-2; D not certain. The CDR3 is made up of 11 amino acids. V was cut by 4 bases and J by 8 bases, with 8 bases left in between. Germline lookup yields CDR1 SQVTM and CDR2 ANQGSEA. The CDR3 DNA follows: TGCAGCGTTGGAAGGATGGGGGAGCTGTTTTTT. Residues: CSVGRMGELFF.

The J gene is TRBJ2-1, the V gene TRBV2; tentative D call: TRBD2 (6 bases). The V gene lost 5 bases and the J gene lost 2 bases, with 10 bases spanning the gap. From germline, CDR1 is SNHLY and CDR2 FYNNEI. This CDR3 spans 14 amino acids. CDR3 bases: TGTGCCAGCAGTATGGGACTGGCCTACAATGAGCAGTTCTTC. Translated, it gives CASSMGLAYNEQFF.

This chain links TRBV9 with TRBJ2-2; D possibly corresponds to TRBD1 (6 bases). CDR3 size: 13 residues. Between the trimmed V and J ends, which lost 3 bases and 4 bases, there was a span of 7 bases. Looked up from germline, CDR1 is SGDLS and CDR2 is YYNGEE. The CDR3 nucleotides are TGTGCCAGCAGCGCCAGGGGCACCGGGGAGCTGTTTTTT. Protein product: CASSARGTGELFF.

This clone has just one count. The chain is built from TRBV7-3 and TRBJ2-2; D gene uncertain. CDR1 SGHTA and CDR2 FQGTGA come from the germline V gene. Trimming left V 2 bases short and J 8 bases short, with 12 bases between. The CDR3 consists of 14 residues. The CDR3 nucleotides read TGTGCCAGCAGCTTACATGATTTTAAGGGGGAGCTGTTTTTT. This gives the protein CASSLHDFKGELFF.

V usage is TRBV7-9 and J usage is TRBJ1-5; maybe TRBD1 (5 bases). In germline, CDR1 is SEHNR, CDR2 FQNEAQ (reference sequence). Trimming took 1 base from V and 6 from J, leaving 16 bases between them. The CDR3 is made up of 16 amino acids. CDR3 coding DNA: TGTGCCAGCAGCTTAGGTGGCAGGGAGTTTGGTCAGCCCCAGCATTTT. This encodes CASSLGGREFGQPQHF.

This chain connects TRBV7-6 to TRBJ2-1, with D hard to call. This CDR3 comprises 11 residues. Trimming pared 5 bases from V and 9 bases from J, leaving 8 bases between. Germline V gene data show CDR1 as SGHVS and CDR2 as FNYEAQ. Written as DNA, the CDR3 is TGTGCCAGCAGCGAGGAGCTTGAGCAGTTCTTC. Amino acid sequence: CASSEELEQFF.

About this clone: Other DNA sequences in this specimen translate into the identical CDR3. This sequence joins TRBV18 and TRBJ2-7, with 10 bases aligning to TRBD2. Germline CDR1 and CDR2: KGHSH and LQKENI. The CDR3 runs 14 residues. Germline trimming cut 5 bases from V and 4 bases from J; bases unmatched to any gene: 5. The CDR3 bases are TGTGCCAGCTCATCTTCTAGCGGGAGTTACGAGCAGTACTTC. Protein: CASSSSSGSYEQYF.

This chain connects TRBV18 to TRBJ1-5, with D possibly being TRBD1 (6 bases). Germline V CDR1 and CDR2: KGHSH, LQKENI. The CDR3 consists of 18 residues. Trimming removed 1 base at V and 4 bases at J, with 20 bases between. CDR3 nucleotides: TGTGCCAGCTCACCACGTTTATCGTCCGACAGGAATAATCAGCCCCAGCATTTT. This codes for CASSPRLSSDRNNQPQHF.

The rearrangement uses TRBV9 and TRBJ2-1, with a weak D call TRBD2 (5 bases). The length of the CDR3 is 14 residues. Germline V gene sequence: CDR1 SGDLS, CDR2 YYNGEE. Trimming pared 7 bases from V and 3 bases from J, leaving 14 bases between. CDR3 protein: CASAGAVSYNEQFF. CDR3 sequence (DNA): TGTGCCAGCGCAGGAGCGGTAAGCTACAATGAGCAGTTCTTC. Drawing the rest from reference TRBV9 and TRBJ2-1, the complete variable domain is DSGVTQTPKHLITATGQRVTLRCSPRSGDLSVYWYQQSLDQGLQFLIQYYNGEERAKGNILERFSAQQFPDLHSELNLSSLELGDSALYFCASAGAVSYNEQFFGPGTRLTVL.

The chain employs TRBV28 and TRBJ2-1; 7 bases align to TRBD2. V lost 4 bases, J lost 11 bases, and 11 bases stayed unmatched. Germline V gene lookup returns CDR1 MDHEN and CDR2 SYDVKM. There are 14 residues in the CDR3. The CDR3: CASSSRTSQKQQFF. CDR3 bases: TGTGCCAGCAGTTCACGGACTAGTCAAAAACAGCAGTTCTTC.